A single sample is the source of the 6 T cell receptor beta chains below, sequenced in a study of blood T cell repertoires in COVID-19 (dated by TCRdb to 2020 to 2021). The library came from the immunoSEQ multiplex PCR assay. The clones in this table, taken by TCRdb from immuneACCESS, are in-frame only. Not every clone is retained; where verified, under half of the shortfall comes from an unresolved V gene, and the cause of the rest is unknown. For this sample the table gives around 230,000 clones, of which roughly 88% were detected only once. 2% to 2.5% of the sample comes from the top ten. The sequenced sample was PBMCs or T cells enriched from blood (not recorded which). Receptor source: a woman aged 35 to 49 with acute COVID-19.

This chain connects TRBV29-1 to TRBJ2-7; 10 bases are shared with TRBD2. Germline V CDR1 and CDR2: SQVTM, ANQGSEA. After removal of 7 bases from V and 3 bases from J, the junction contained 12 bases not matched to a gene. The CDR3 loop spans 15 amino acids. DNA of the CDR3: TGCAGCGCCCAGCAGGGACTAGCGTCGGGCTACGAGCAGTACTTC. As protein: CSAQQGLASGYEQYF.

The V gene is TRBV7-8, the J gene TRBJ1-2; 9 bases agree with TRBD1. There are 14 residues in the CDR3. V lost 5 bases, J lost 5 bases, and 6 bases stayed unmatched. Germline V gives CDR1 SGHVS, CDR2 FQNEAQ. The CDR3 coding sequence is TGTGCCAGCAGCGTCAGACAGGGGGGGTATGGCTACACCTTC. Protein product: CASSVRQGGYGYTF.

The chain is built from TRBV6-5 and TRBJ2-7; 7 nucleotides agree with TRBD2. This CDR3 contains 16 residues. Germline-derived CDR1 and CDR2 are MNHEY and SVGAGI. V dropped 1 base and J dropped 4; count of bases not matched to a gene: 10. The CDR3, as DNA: TGTGCCAGCAGTTACTTCGCGGGGGAGGACGGATACGAGCAGTACTTC. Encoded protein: CASSYFAGEDGYEQYF.

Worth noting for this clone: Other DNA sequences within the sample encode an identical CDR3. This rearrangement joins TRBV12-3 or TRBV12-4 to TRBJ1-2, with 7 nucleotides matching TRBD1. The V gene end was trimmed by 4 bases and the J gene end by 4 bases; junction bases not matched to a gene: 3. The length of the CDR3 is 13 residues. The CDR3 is CASSSDRAYGYTF. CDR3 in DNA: TGTGCCAGCAGTTCCGACAGGGCCTATGGCTACACCTTC.

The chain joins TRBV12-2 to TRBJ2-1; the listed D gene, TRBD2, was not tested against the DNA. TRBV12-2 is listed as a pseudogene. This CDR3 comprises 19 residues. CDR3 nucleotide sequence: TGTGCAAGTCGCAAGATACTAGCGGGACCTACGAACTATTACAATGAGCAGTTCTTC. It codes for CASRKILAGPTNYYNEQFF.

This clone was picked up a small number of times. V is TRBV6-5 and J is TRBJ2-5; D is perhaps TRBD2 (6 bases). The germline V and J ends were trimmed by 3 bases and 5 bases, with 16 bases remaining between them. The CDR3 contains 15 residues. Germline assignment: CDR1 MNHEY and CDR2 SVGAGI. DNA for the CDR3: TGTGCCAGCAGTTATTCCTGGTCTGGGGGGGAGACCCAGTACTTC. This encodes CASSYSWSGGETQYF.